The 8 T cell receptor beta chains listed next were all sequenced from one sample in a study of glioma-infiltrating T cells. TCR alpha and beta CDR3 regions were amplified from RNA using iRepertoire nested multiplex PCR. TCRdb re-called the multiplex PCR reads through MiXCR, storing one row per CDR3 protein. The repertoire holds roughly 100,000 distinct CDR3 sequences, with 25% to 30% as singletons. The sequencing input was glioma tissue, nonneoplastic brain tissue, or PBMCs (not recorded which). The receptors originated from a human donor with low-grade glioma or glioblastoma, undergoing nonglioma brain surgery, or in good health (not recorded which).

Of note for this clonotype: A much larger clone differs from this one at a single base, so this may be a read error. The chain carries TRBV12-3 or TRBV12-4 and TRBJ1-1; no reliable D call. The length of the CDR3 is 13 residues. The CDR3 region is CAGSPTRPNEAFF. CDR3 coding DNA: TGTGCCGGCAGCCCGACCCGACCGAATGAAGCTTTCTTT.

This clonotype was counted ten times or more. This chain joins TRBV7-2 and TRBJ1-5; D gene ambiguous. The CDR3 loop spans 13 amino acids. V was pared by 2 bases and J by 5 bases, with 7 bases between. Germline V gene sequence: CDR1 SGHTA, CDR2 FQGNSA. The CDR3 DNA sequence: TGTGCCAGCAGCTTAAAGGTCGATCAGCCCCAGCATTTT. Translation: CASSLKVDQPQHF.

This clonotype came up many times. The chain combines TRBV24-1 with TRBJ1-5; weak D call: TRBD1 (6 bases). From germline, CDR1 is KGHDR and CDR2 SFDVKD. The CDR3 is made up of 19 amino acids. With 5 bases removed from V and 0 bases from J, the gap between germline ends came to 22 bases. The CDR3 loop reads CATSAYAGRGEGSNQPQHF. The DNA for the CDR3 is TGTGCCACCAGTGCCTATGCGGGCAGGGGAGAAGGTAGCAATCAGCCCCAGCATTTT.

The table lists this clonotype with many counts. The chain links TRBV27 to TRBJ2-2, with D possibly TRBD1 on 5 matching bases. The ends were cut back, 5 bases at V and 8 bases at J, with 12 bases in the middle. Per the germline V gene, CDR1 is MNHEY and CDR2 is SMNVEV (reference sequence). This CDR3 spans 13 amino acids. The CDR3 coding sequence is TGTGCCAGCAGTCCAGGGTCCGGAGGGGAGCTGTTTTTT. Protein: CASSPGSGGELFF.

In this sample, this clonotype turned up many times. The chain uses TRBV6-1 and TRBJ1-2; TRBD1 might be the D (5 bases). This CDR3 is 15 amino acids long. V was cut by 5 bases and J by 7 bases, with 20 bases left in between. Germline CDR1 reads MNHNS; CDR2 reads SASEGT. The CDR3 nucleotides read TGTGCCAGCAGTCTTCCCGGGACGGCCCTGGCTGGCTACACCTTC. This encodes CASSLPGTALAGYTF.

There are a few counts of this clonotype. This sequence joins TRBV6-6 and TRBJ2-3, with no clear D. Germline values: CDR1 MNHNY, CDR2 SVGAGI (reference sequence). The CDR3 sequence is 13 residues long. Trimming took 2 bases from V and 5 from J, leaving 8 bases between them. The CDR3 DNA is TGTGCCAGCAGTTACCTAAGTGGAGATACGCAGTATTTT. This encodes CASSYLSGDTQYF.

This clonotype was detected ten times or more. J is TRBJ1-1 and V is TRBV6-6; 8 bases agree with TRBD1. Per the germline V gene, CDR1 is MNHNY and CDR2 is SVGAGI (reference sequence). The J segment lost 4 bases and the V segment lost 2 bases, leaving 9 bases of the junction unmatched. CDR3 length: 16 amino acids. The CDR3 loop is CASSYVAGGRSTEAFF. CDR3 nucleotide sequence: TGTGCCAGCAGTTACGTGGCAGGGGGCCGTAGCACTGAAGCTTTCTTT.

On this clonotype: This may arise from a read error, as a much more abundant clone is one base away. The genes are TRBV11-2 and TRBJ1-5; D is unresolved. Germline V CDR1 and CDR2: SGHAT, FQNNGV. This CDR3 comprises 13 residues. The CDR3 coding sequence is TGTGCCAGCAGTCGTTATAGCAATCGGCCCCAGCATTTT. Translated: CASSRYSNRPQHF. The variable domain in full, completed from reference TRBV11-2 and TRBJ1-5, reads EAGVAQSPRYKIIEKRQSVAFWCNPISGHATLYWYQQILGQGPKLLIQFQNNGVVDDSQLPKDRFSAERLKGVDSTLKIQPAKLEDSAVYLCASSRYSNRPQHFGDGTRLSIL.